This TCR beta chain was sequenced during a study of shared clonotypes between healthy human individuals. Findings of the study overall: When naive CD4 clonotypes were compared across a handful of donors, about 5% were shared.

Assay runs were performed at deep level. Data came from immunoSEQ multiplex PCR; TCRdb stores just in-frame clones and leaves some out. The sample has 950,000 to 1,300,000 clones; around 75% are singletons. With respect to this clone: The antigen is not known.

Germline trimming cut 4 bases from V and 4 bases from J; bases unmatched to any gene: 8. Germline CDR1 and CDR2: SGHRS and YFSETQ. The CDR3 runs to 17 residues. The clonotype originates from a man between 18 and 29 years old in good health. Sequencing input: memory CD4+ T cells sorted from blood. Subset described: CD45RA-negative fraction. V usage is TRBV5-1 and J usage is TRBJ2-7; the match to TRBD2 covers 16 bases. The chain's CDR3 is CASSPGLAGGPMYEQYF. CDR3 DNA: TGCGCCAGCAGCCCGGGACTAGCGGGAGGGCCTATGTACGAGCAGTACTTC. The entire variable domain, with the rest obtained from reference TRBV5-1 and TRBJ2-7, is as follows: KAGVTQTPRYLIKTRGQQVTLSCSPISGHRSVSWYQQTPGQGLQFLFEYFSETQRNKGNFPGRFSGRQFSNSRSEMNVSTLELGDSALYLCASSPGLAGGPMYEQYFGPGTRLTVT.